The T cell receptor beta chain under discussion was sequenced for a study of blood T cell repertoires in COVID-19. Measured with immunoSEQ multiplex PCR; TCRdb has only the in-frame clones, and not every one. The sample records some 150,000 clones, approximately 92% being singletons. The V and J ends lost 7 bases and 5 bases, in that order; junction bases with no gene match: 17. The germline V gene has CDR1 LNHDA and CDR2 SQIVND (reference sequence). The CDR3 is 17 residues long. The sequence derives from a woman aged 40 to 50 with acute or convalescent COVID-19. The specimen was peripheral blood. The rearrangement uses TRBV19 and TRBJ2-5, with 9 nucleotides matching TRBD2. The CDR3 protein is CASTTRRRGRAKETQYF. CDR3 DNA sequence: TGTGCCAGTACTACAAGGAGGCGCGGGAGGGCCAAGGAGACCCAGTACTTC.